The TCR beta chain under discussion was sequenced for a study of cytomegalovirus exposure and HLA in healthy donors. The CDR3 length is 13 residues. Trimming at V came to 0 bases and at J to 9 bases, leaving 3 bases not matched to a gene. Germline CDR1 SGHNT, CDR2 YYREEE (reference sequence). 13 Jbeta primers and 60 Vbeta primers were used for the PCR. Generated by immunoSEQ multiplex PCR, the TCRdb table keeps only in-frame clones and is missing some. The repertoire holds 300,000 or so clones, roughly four fifths seen once, with 2% in the top ten. The chain is built from TRBV5-4 and TRBJ1-1, with TRBD1 matching over 9 bases. The clonotype comes from a middle-aged woman in good health and CMV-seropositive. Sequenced material: PBMCs. The CDR3 is CASSLEGQGKAFF. CDR3 nucleotides: TGTGCCAGCAGCTTGGAAGGACAGGGGAAAGCTTTCTTT.